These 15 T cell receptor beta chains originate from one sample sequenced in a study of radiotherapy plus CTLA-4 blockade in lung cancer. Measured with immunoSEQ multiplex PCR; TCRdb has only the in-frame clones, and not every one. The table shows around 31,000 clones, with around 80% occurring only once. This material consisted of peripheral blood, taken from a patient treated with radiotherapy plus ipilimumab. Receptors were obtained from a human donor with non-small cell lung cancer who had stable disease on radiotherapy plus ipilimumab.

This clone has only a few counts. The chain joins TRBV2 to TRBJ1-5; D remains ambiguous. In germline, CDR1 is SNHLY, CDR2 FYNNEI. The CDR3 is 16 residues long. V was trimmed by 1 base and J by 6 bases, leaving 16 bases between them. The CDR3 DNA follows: TGTGCCAGCAGTGAAGGATCCTCCTCTCGTCGTCAGCCCCAGCATTTT. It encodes CASSEGSSSRRQPQHF.

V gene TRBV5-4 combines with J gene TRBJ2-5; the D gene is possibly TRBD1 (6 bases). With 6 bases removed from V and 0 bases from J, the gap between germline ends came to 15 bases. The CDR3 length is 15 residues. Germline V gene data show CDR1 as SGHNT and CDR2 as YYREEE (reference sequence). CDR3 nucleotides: TGTGCCAGCACCAGTGGGGGCCCCAACCAAGAGACCCAGTACTTC. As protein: CASTSGGPNQETQYF.

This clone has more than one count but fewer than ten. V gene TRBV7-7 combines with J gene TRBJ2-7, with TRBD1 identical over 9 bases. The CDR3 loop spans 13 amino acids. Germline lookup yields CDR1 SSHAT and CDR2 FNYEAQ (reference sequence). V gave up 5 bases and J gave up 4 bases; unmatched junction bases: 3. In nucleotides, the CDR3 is TGTGCCAGCAGCCCAGGACAGGGGTACGAGCAGTACTTC. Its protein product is CASSPGQGYEQYF.

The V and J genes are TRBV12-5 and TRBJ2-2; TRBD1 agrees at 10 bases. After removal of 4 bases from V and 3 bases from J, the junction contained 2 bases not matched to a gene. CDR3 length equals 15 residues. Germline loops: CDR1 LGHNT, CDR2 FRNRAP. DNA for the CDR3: TGTGCTAGTGGTTCAGGGACAGGGGACACCGGGGAGCTGTTTTTT. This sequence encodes CASGSGTGDTGELFF.

CDR3: CASSLGAGTDNYGYTF. Here the CDR3 DNA reads TGCGCCAGCAGCCTAGGAGCCGGGACCGATAACTATGGCTACACCTTC. This chain links TRBV4-3 with TRBJ1-2; maybe TRBD1 (5 bases). The CDR3 spans 16 residues. V gave up 4 bases and J gave up 1 base, with 16 bases separating them. The germline V gene has CDR1 LGHNA and CDR2 YSLEER.

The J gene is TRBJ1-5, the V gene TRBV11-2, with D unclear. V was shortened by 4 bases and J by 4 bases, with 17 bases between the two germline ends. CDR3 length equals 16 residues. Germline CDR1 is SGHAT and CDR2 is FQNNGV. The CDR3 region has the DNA TGTGCCAGCAGCTCGCAAGCGGCAGGAGTAAATCAGCCCCAGCATTTT. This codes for CASSSQAAGVNQPQHF.

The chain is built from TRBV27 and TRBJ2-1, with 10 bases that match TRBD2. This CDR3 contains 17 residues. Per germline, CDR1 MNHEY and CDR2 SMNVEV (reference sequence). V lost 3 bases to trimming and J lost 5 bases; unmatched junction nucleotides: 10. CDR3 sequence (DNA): TGTGCCAGCAGTTTGCGTTTGAAACTAGCGGGAAACAATGAGCAGTTCTTC. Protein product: CASSLRLKLAGNNEQFF.

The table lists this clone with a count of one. CDR3 sequence: CASSLEGRGRLGNQPQHF. The CDR3 DNA sequence: TGTGCCAGCAGCTTAGAAGGCAGGGGGCGGTTGGGCAATCAGCCCCAGCATTTT. The rearrangement uses TRBV7-9 and TRBJ1-5, with 8 bases identical to TRBD1. Germline V gene sequence: CDR1 SEHNR, CDR2 FQNEAQ (reference sequence). Germline trimming cut 1 base from V and 2 bases from J; bases unmatched to any gene: 10. The CDR3 has 18 residues.

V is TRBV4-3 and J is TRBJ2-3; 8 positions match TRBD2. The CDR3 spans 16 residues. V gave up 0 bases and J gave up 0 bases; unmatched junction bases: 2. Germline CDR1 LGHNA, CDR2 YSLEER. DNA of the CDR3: TGCGCCAGCAGCCAAGAAACTAGCGGAAGCACAGATACGCAGTATTTT. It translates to CASSQETSGSTDTQYF.

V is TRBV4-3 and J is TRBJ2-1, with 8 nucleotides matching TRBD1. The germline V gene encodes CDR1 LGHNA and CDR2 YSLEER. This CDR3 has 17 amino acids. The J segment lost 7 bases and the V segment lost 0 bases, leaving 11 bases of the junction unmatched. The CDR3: CASSQEPPGGAINEQFF. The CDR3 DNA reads TGCGCCAGCAGCCAAGAACCACCAGGGGGCGCGATAAATGAGCAGTTCTTC.

CDR3 coding DNA: TGTGCCACTTTGGACGGAGGTGGCAATCAGCCCCAGCATTTT. It specifies CATLDGGGNQPQHF. The V and J genes are TRBV19 and TRBJ1-5; D gene unclear. From germline, CDR1 is LNHDA and CDR2 SQIVND (reference sequence). V was shortened by 10 bases and J by 2 bases, with 15 bases between the two germline ends. This CDR3 has 14 amino acids.

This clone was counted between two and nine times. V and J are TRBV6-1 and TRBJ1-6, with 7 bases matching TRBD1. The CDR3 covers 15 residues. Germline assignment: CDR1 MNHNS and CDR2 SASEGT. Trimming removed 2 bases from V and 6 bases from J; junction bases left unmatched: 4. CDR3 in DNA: TGTGCCAGCAGTGAAAGGGACAGACTTAATTCACCCCTCCACTTT. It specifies CASSERDRLNSPLHF.

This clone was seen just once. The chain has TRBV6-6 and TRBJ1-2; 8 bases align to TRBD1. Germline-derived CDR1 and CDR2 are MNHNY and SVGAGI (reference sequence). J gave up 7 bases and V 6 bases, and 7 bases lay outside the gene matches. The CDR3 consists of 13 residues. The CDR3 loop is CASSPDRDGGYTF. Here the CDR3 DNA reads TGTGCCAGCAGCCCGGACAGGGACGGTGGCTACACCTTC.

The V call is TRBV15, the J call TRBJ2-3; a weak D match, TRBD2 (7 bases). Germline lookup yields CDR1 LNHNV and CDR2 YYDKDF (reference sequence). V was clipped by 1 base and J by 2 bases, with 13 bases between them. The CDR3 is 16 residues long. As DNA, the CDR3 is TGTGCCACCAGCAGAGTATGGGGGGGGGCCACAGATACGCAGTATTTT. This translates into CATSRVWGGATDTQYF.

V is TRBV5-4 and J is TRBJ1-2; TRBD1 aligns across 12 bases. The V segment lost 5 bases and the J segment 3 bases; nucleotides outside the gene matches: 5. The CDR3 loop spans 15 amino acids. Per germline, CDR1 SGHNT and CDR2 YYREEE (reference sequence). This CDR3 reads CASRPGTGGDYGYTF. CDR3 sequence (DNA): TGTGCCAGCAGGCCCGGGACAGGGGGCGACTATGGCTACACCTTC.